This is a list of T cell receptor beta chains from one sample in a study of shared clonotypes between healthy human individuals. Generated by immunoSEQ multiplex PCR, the TCRdb table keeps only in-frame clones and is missing some. Among about 2.1 million clones listed, roughly 93% were seen once. Sequenced input: naive CD8+ T cells from PBMCs. The receptors here all came from a man aged 18 to 29 in good health. Some clones in this sample may be carry-over from other donors' samples. Each CDR3 is given with its conserved first and last residue. A D gene is named only where the DNA matches it firmly. Clone size appears in some rows only: once, few, many, or a class for an expanded clone.

>.|.|TRBV19|TRBJ2-7
TGTGCCAGTAGTGACCGAACTTCCTACGAGCAGTACTTC
CASSDRTSYEQYF
>.|TRBD1|TRBV9|TRBJ1-1
TGTGCCAGCAGCGAGGGACAGGGAAACTTTGCTTTCTTT
CASSEGQGNFAFF
>.|.|TRBV27|TRBJ1-2
TGTGCCAGCAGTCAGTACAGGGTCGGGGACTATGGCTACACCTTC
CASSQYRVGDYGYTF
>.|.|TRBV5-8|TRBJ1-1
TGTGCCAGCAGCCCCGGGGGCGAGAACACTGAAGCTTTCTTT
CASSPGGENTEAFF
>.|TRBD1|TRBV27|TRBJ1-2
TGTGCCACTCGGACAGGGCTAAGATACACCTTC
CATRTGLRYTF
>.|TRBD2|TRBV7-2|TRBJ2-1
TGTGCCAGCAGCTTCTCTAGCGGGAGTTTCAATGAGCAGTTCTTC
CASSFSSGSFNEQFF
>.|.|TRBV7-8|TRBJ2-7
TGTGCCAGTGTGGAAATTACAACCTACGAGCAGTACTTC
CASVEITTYEQYF
>.|.|TRBV27|TRBJ1-4
TGTGCCAGCAGTTTACAGGGTGGAGAAAAACTGTTTTTT
CASSLQGGEKLFF
>.|.|TRBV7-3|TRBJ2-1
TGTGCCAGCAGCTTAACCAATAACCCCTACAATGAGCAGTTCTTC
CASSLTNNPYNEQFF
>.|.|TRBV28|TRBJ2-3
TGTGCCAGCACGTCGAATCGCCGGGCAGATACGCAGTATTTT
CASTSNRRADTQYF
>.|.|TRBV7-9|TRBJ2-1
TGTGCCAGCAGCCCCCGGGCCTATCGAGGGGATGAGCAGTTCTTC
CASSPRAYRGDEQFF
>once|TRBD1|TRBV18|TRBJ2-7
TGTGCCAGCTCACCGGGGTTAGGGGGCCCCGACCCCTTCCCAGGCGAGCAGTACTTC
CASSPGLGGPDPFPGEQYF
>few|.|TRBV30|TRBJ1-5
TGTGCCTGGAGTGTTACAGGGAGGGGTCAGCCCCAGCATTTT
CAWSVTGRGQPQHF
>once|TRBD2|TRBV4-3|TRBJ2-2
TGCGCCAGCAGCCAAGGTTTGGCGGGAGGGCATACCGGGGAGCTGTTTTTT
CASSQGLAGGHTGELFF
>.|.|TRBV5-5|TRBJ2-7
TGTGCCAGCAGCCCGGAAGGGGCGTCCTACGAGCAGTACTTC
CASSPEGASYEQYF
>.|.|TRBV7-3|TRBJ1-2
TGTGCCAGCAGCTCCGATCCGGGAAACCTATGGGGCTACACCTTC
CASSSDPGNLWGYTF
>.|.|TRBV9|TRBJ1-1
TGTGCCAGCAGCGTAGGGCAGGGGAGGACTGAAGCTTTCTTT
CASSVGQGRTEAFF
>.|TRBD1|TRBV27|TRBJ1-5
TGTGCCAGCAACCCGACAGGGGCCGCACAGCCCCAGCATTTT
CASNPTGAAQPQHF
>once|.|TRBV13|TRBJ2-1
TGTGCCAGCAGCTTCCAGCGATCCTACAATGAGCAGTTCTTC
CASSFQRSYNEQFF